The 4 T cell receptor beta chains reported below all come from one sample, sequenced in a study of T-cell reconstitution after alpha-beta-depleted transplantation in children (dated by TCRdb to the mid-2010s). The library came from PCR. Sequencing was carried out with an Illumina HiSeq 2500. Molecular barcoding was employed in the preparation of TCR libraries, with unique molecular identifiers being used to normalize TCRbeta repertoire quantification. The public sequencing data were trimmed at Q25 with fastp and processed into clonotypes with MiXCR by TCRdb, which kept only in-frame beta chains. Duplicate CDR3 protein sequences are folded into a single record with the most common DNA and genes. This sample gives about 610,000 distinct CDR3 sequences in total; more than 9% of them show up just once. About 4% of the sample rests with the top ten. The sequenced sample was PBMCs from the stem cell graft donor, obtained from the stem cell graft. These receptors all come from a human donor who donated a stem cell graft to a child with acute myeloid leukemia.

Ten or more counts support this clonotype. V and J are TRBV7-2 and TRBJ2-5; TRBD1 is a possible D gene (6 bases). The CDR3 is 13 residues long. Trimming pared 5 bases from V and 2 bases from J, leaving 9 bases between. CDR1 SGHTA and CDR2 FQGNSA come from the germline V gene. The CDR3 sequence: CASSPDSQETQYF. The CDR3 DNA sequence: TGTGCCAGCAGCCCGGACAGTCAAGAGACCCAGTACTTC.

This chain joins TRBV12-3 or TRBV12-4 and TRBJ2-3, with TRBD2 identical over 14 bases. The CDR3 consists of 16 residues. Trimming cost V 7 bases and J 7 bases; bases outside gene matches: 10. CDR3 in amino acids: CASIPPGLAGVNTQYF. CDR3 nucleotide sequence: TGTGCCAGCATCCCACCGGGACTAGCGGGAGTCAATACGCAGTATTTT.

This clonotype came up many times. The rearrangement joins TRBV12-3 or TRBV12-4 to TRBJ2-7, with 7 bases matching TRBD2. CDR3 length: 15 residues. J was trimmed by 5 bases and V by 6 bases; bases with no gene match: 13. The CDR3 reads CASSPLAFRGNEQYF. DNA for the CDR3: TGTGCCAGCAGCCCACTAGCGTTCCGGGGGAACGAGCAGTACTTC.

The chain joins TRBV20-1 to TRBJ2-1, with D perhaps given as TRBD1 or TRBD2 (5 bases each). Germline CDR1 reads DFQATT; CDR2 reads SNEGSKA (reference sequence). This CDR3 spans 15 amino acids. With 6 bases removed from V and 0 bases from J, the gap between germline ends came to 15 bases. CDR3 sequence (DNA): TGCAGTGCCGGGGACCCCAGGCCCTCCTACAATGAGCAGTTCTTC. It yields the protein CSAGDPRPSYNEQFF.